Sequencing of this TCR beta chain was carried out in a study of cytomegalovirus exposure and HLA in healthy donors. PCR involved 60 Vbeta and 13 Jbeta primers. The repertoire was sequenced with immunoSEQ multiplex PCR; TCRdb's copy has only in-frame clones and lacks some. Found here are some 140,000 clones, approximately 74% of them singletons; the top ten hold 2.5% to 3%. This CDR3 is built from 14 residues. Germline V gene sequence: CDR1 SEHNR, CDR2 FQNEAQ (reference sequence). V was trimmed by 5 bases and J by 6 bases, leaving 13 bases between them. Points from the study as a whole: According to the study, around 150 TCR beta chains were cytomegalovirus-associated. Most subjects had HLA-A and HLA-B alleles reportedly predicted accurately by TCR beta sequences. Most TCR beta V segments were productive about 87% or about 30% of the time in an earlier analysis.

Of note for this clone: Its antigen is undetermined.

The chain couples TRBV7-9 to TRBJ1-4, with TRBD1 as a possible D gene (6 bases). This clonotype was obtained from a man between 18 and 29 years old in good health and CMV-seronegative. The sequencing sample was made of PBMCs. CDR3 protein: CASSLQGRHEKLFF. The CDR3 DNA reads TGTGCCAGCAGCCTACAGGGAAGGCATGAAAAACTGTTTTTT. Full variable domain (remainder filled in from reference TRBV7-9 and TRBJ1-4): DTGVSQNPRHKITKRGQNVTFRCDPISEHNRLYWYRQTLGQGPEFLTYFQNEAQLEKSRLLSDRFSAERPKGSFSTLEIQRTEQGDSAMYLCASSLQGRHEKLFFGSGTQLSVL.